This TCR beta chain was profiled in a study of siplizumab effects on memory and regulatory T cells. With 2 bases clipped from V and 3 bases from J, the junction kept 7 bases outside the gene matches. Looked up from germline, CDR1 is MGHRA and CDR2 is YSYEKL. The CDR3 totals 17 residues. Repertoires were generated with immunoSEQ multiplex PCR, while TCRdb's copy carries only in-frame clones and drops some. Of some 87,000 clones detected, 85% to 90% appear once; the ten largest clones hold around 15%. The clonotype originates from a human donor in good health. The sample consisted of CD4+ T cells sorted from blood. V is TRBV4-1 and J is TRBJ2-2, with TRBD2 matching 9 bases. The CDR3 is CASSQLFGGRDTGELFF. The CDR3 coding sequence is TGCGCCAGCAGCCAACTCTTCGGCGGGAGGGACACCGGGGAGCTGTTTTTT.